Each of the 21 T cell receptor beta chains below was sequenced from the same sample in a study of blood T cells in healthy people across ages. With a J-beta primer mix and a sample-barcoded 5' primer, a second PCR ran about 7 to 12 cycles. Using its own MiXCR run on the 5' RACE reads, TCRdb lists one record per CDR3 protein. This sample has around 1,600,000 distinct CDR3 sequences, with 35% to 45% found just once. The sample comprised blood. The receptors stem from a woman in her late teens or twenties in good health.

This clonotype has only a few counts. The chain couples TRBV11-2 to TRBJ2-1; 7 bases agree with TRBD1. J lost 8 bases, V lost 4 bases, and 20 bases had no gene match. Per the germline V gene, CDR1 is SGHAT and CDR2 is FQNNGV. This CDR3 region has 18 residues. The CDR3 spells CASSSLPQTGVKNYEQFF. As DNA, the CDR3 is TGTGCCAGCAGCTCACTACCCCAAACAGGGGTAAAGAATTATGAGCAGTTCTTC. Filled out from reference TRBV11-2 and TRBJ2-1, the complete variable domain reads EAGVAQSPRYKIIEKRQSVAFWCNPISGHATLYWYQQILGQGPKLLIQFQNNGVVDDSQLPKDRFSAERLKGVDSTLKIQPAKLEDSAVYLCASSSLPQTGVKNYEQFFGPGTRLTVL.

This clonotype has more than one count but fewer than ten. The rearrangement joins TRBV7-2 to TRBJ2-3; D is ambiguous. Germline values: CDR1 SGHTA, CDR2 FQGNSA. V lost 6 bases to trimming and J lost 6 bases, with 13 bases between them. The CDR3 consists of 13 residues. The CDR3 spells CASSRKHRDTQYF. The CDR3 DNA reads as TGTGCCAGCAGTCGCAAGCATAGGGATACGCAGTATTTT.

This clonotype was seen a handful of times. The chain couples TRBV20-1 to TRBJ1-5; 8 bases are a match to TRBD1. CDR3 length: 13 amino acids. V was pared by 6 bases and J by 6 bases, with 7 bases of the junction left unmatched. Germline CDR1 is DFQATT and CDR2 is SNEGSKA (reference sequence). The DNA of the CDR3 is TGCAGTGCCACCAGGACAGGGATTCAGCCCCAGCATTTT. Encoded protein: CSATRTGIQPQHF.

This clonotype was seen a single time. The V gene is TRBV20-1, the J gene TRBJ2-2; D is unresolved. Trimming took 0 bases from V and 2 from J, leaving 13 bases between them. This CDR3 spans 16 amino acids. Germline CDR1 reads DFQATT; CDR2 reads SNEGSKA (reference sequence). As DNA, the CDR3 is TGCAGTGCTAGAGACTGGCTTGGGGAAAACACCGGGGAGCTGTTTTTT. It translates to CSARDWLGENTGELFF.

In DNA, the CDR3 is TGTGCCAGCAGTTTTGAGGCTGGTAGGGGCTACCCTAGCTATGGCTACACCTTC. Translated: CASSFEAGRGYPSYGYTF. J is TRBJ1-2 and V is TRBV12-3 or TRBV12-4; TRBD1 might be the D (5 bases). V was clipped by 3 bases and J by 4 bases, with 24 bases between them. This CDR3 is built from 18 residues.

DNA of the CDR3: TGCAGCCCCCTGAGAGGGGGCGCCTACAATGAGCAGTTCTTC. Amino acids: CSPLRGGAYNEQFF. The V and J genes are TRBV20-1 and TRBJ2-1; 7 bases line up with TRBD1. This CDR3 region has 14 residues. Germline CDR1 is DFQATT and CDR2 is SNEGSKA (reference sequence).

V and J are TRBV4-2 and TRBJ1-1; 10 bases agree with TRBD1. Trimming at V came to 1 base and at J to 6 bases, leaving 5 bases not matched to a gene. The germline CDR1 and CDR2 sequences are LGHNA and YNFKEQ. The CDR3 extends over 15 amino acids. In DNA, the CDR3 is TGTGCCAGCAGCCAAGGGGACAGGGGAATCCCTGAAGCTTTCTTT. Amino acid sequence: CASSQGDRGIPEAFF.

This rearrangement joins TRBV4-2 to TRBJ2-1; D is perhaps TRBD2 (5 bases). V was clipped by 3 bases and J by 4 bases, with 7 bases between them. CDR1 and CDR2 from the germline V gene are LGHNA and YNFKEQ. The CDR3 has 13 residues. In nucleotides, the CDR3 is TGTGCCAGCAGCCACACTAGGTACAATGAGCAGTTCTTC. As protein: CASSHTRYNEQFF.

In this sample, this clonotype turned up a few times. The chain uses TRBV10-3 and TRBJ2-7; D might be TRBD1 (6 bases). The CDR3 loop spans 13 amino acids. The germline gives CDR1 ENHRY, CDR2 SYGVKD. Trimming shortened V by 7 bases and J by 2 bases, and 12 bases separated the two germline ends. CDR3 loop: CAINHGQTYEQYF. CDR3 sequence (DNA): TGTGCCATCAATCATGGACAGACCTACGAGCAGTACTTC.

This clonotype was counted only a few times. V usage is TRBV12-3 or TRBV12-4 and J usage is TRBJ1-2, with a weak D call TRBD1 (6 bases). V lost 8 bases and J 8 bases, leaving 24 bases between the germline ends. The CDR3 extends over 15 amino acids. DNA of the CDR3: TGTGCCAGCCACGTCCTACAGGGAAAGTGGGACGGCTACACCTTC. It translates to CASHVLQGKWDGYTF.

CDR3 coding DNA: TGTGCCAGCACCTATAGCGGGGGGGAAAACAATGAGCAGTTCTTC. Translated, it gives CASTYSGGENNEQFF. The chain links TRBV5-4 to TRBJ2-1, with 11 bases that match TRBD2. The V gene's germline CDR1 is SGHNT and CDR2 YYREEE (reference sequence). The CDR3 covers 15 residues. The V gene end was trimmed by 6 bases and the J gene end by 5 bases; junction bases not matched to a gene: 7. Variable domain in full (rest from reference TRBV5-4 and TRBJ2-1): ETGVTQSPTHLIKTRGQQVTLRCSSQSGHNTVSWYQQALGQGPQFIFQYYREEENGRGNFPPRFSGLQFPNYSSELNVNALELDDSALYLCASTYSGGENNEQFFGPGTRLTVL.

The J gene is TRBJ2-1, the V gene TRBV2; the D is unclear. The DNA end is more similar to TRBJ2-7, so the J call may be wrong. Germline-derived CDR1 and CDR2 are SNHLY and FYNNEI. The CDR3 is made up of 15 amino acids. The CDR3 sequence: CASSDFPRSYNEQYF. CDR3 nucleotides: TGTGCCAGCAGTGATTTCCCTAGGTCCTACAATGAGCAGTACTTC.

The chain links TRBV12-3 or TRBV12-4 to TRBJ1-2, with D uncertain. V lost 4 bases, J lost 5 bases, and 14 bases lay in between. The CDR3 totals 14 residues. DNA of the CDR3: TGTGCCAGCAGTTCCCGGAGCGGGCGATATGGCTACACCTTC. Translating it yields CASSSRSGRYGYTF.

This clonotype was picked up a small number of times. The chain recombines TRBV14 with TRBJ2-7; 8 bases line up with TRBD1. Germline CDR1 SGHDN, CDR2 FVKESK. CDR3 length: 15 residues. The V gene end was trimmed by 3 bases and the J gene end by 2 bases; junction bases not matched to a gene: 6. CDR3 bases: TGTGCCAGCAGCCACGGGGACAGGAAACCCTACGAGCAGTACTTC. Residues: CASSHGDRKPYEQYF.

The V call is TRBV9, the J call TRBJ2-1; weak D call: TRBD1 (5 bases). Near its end, the DNA agrees better with TRBJ2-7, so the J call may be wrong. This CDR3 region has 11 residues. Germline values: CDR1 SGDLS, CDR2 YYNGEE. CDR3 residues: CASSVGQEQYF. CDR3 nucleotide sequence: TGTGCCAGCAGCGTAGGACAGGAGCAGTACTTC.

This clonotype was seen ten or more times. J is TRBJ2-3 and V is TRBV29-1; D might be TRBD2 (7 bases). Germline-derived CDR1 and CDR2 are SQVTM and ANQGSEA. The length of the CDR3 is 14 residues. Trimming pared 5 bases from V and 3 bases from J, leaving 15 bases between. The CDR3 nucleotides are TGCAGCGTTCTTCGAGGGGGAGGGACAGATACGCAGTATTTT. It yields the protein CSVLRGGGTDTQYF.

This clonotype was detected only a few times. The chain uses TRBV6-6 and TRBJ2-1; the match to TRBD1 covers 9 bases. The CDR3 sequence is 15 residues long. Germline V CDR1 and CDR2: MNHNY, SVGAGI (reference sequence). J lost 7 bases, V lost 5 bases, and 9 bases had no gene match. This chain's CDR3 is CASSRGQGRTNEQFF. CDR3 bases: TGTGCCAGCAGTAGGGGACAGGGAAGGACGAATGAGCAGTTCTTC.

This clonotype has a handful of counts. The gene calls are TRBV4-3 and TRBJ2-3, with 11 nucleotides matching TRBD2. CDR1 is LGHNA and CDR2 is YSLEER in the germline V gene. CDR3 length: 16 residues. Losses at the gene ends were 2 bases for V and 3 bases for J; bases not matched to a gene: 4. This CDR3 reads CASSQRASGGTDTQYF. DNA for the CDR3: TGCGCCAGCAGCCAAAGGGCTAGCGGGGGGACAGATACGCAGTATTTT.

This sequence joins TRBV5-5 and TRBJ1-5; D remains ambiguous. Trimming removed 0 bases at V and 6 bases at J, with 7 bases between. CDR1 and CDR2 (germline): SGHKS, YYEKEE (reference sequence). The CDR3 length is 13 residues. The CDR3 protein is CASSLEEGQPQHF. CDR3 nucleotides: TGTGCCAGCAGCTTGGAGGAGGGTCAGCCCCAGCATTTT.

V usage is TRBV21-1 and J usage is TRBJ2-3. TRBV21-1 is shown as a pseudogene. The CDR3 consists of 13 residues. DNA for the CDR3: TGTGCCAGTAGGACCCACATGGAGGATACGCAGTATTTT. It codes for CASRTHMEDTQYF.

This clonotype was observed a handful of times. The chain couples TRBV11-2 to TRBJ2-4, with D possibly being TRBD1 or TRBD2 (5 bases each). The DNA end is more similar to TRBJ2-7, so the J call may be wrong. The CDR3 length is 14 residues. Germline V gene data show CDR1 as SGHAT and CDR2 as FQNNGV. The CDR3 loop is CASSFGTTRYEQYF. The CDR3 bases are TGTGCCAGCAGCTTCGGGACCACGCGCTACGAGCAGTACTTC.